The T cell receptor beta chain described here comes from a study of monozygotic twins with inflammatory bowel disease. Points from the study as a whole: No single strong signal or clonotype associated with IBD was supported. Other individuals had fewer clonotypes in common with IBD patients than with healthy twins, especially with disease activity.

Remarks on this clonotype: Its specificity is unknown.

TCRdb derives one entry per CDR3 protein from the 5' RACE reads, leaving out DNA. The repertoire table contains fewer than 200,000 distinct CDR3 sequences. This sequence originates from a human donor with ulcerative colitis or Crohn's disease, or a healthy co-twin of an affected twin (not recorded which). The specimen sequenced was blood.

The CDR3 is CASSHDPKGTEQYF. This chain joins TRBV12-3 or TRBV12-4 and TRBJ2-7. There are 14 residues in the CDR3.